The entry that follows covers one T cell receptor beta chain sequence. What it binds is unknown. The sample originates from a study of shared clonotypes between healthy human individuals. Study results and limitations: Sharing of clonotypes among donors was expected to vary with sequencing depth. Owing to a small donor count, the genetic and exposure-history diversity represented was limited.

The germline CDR1 and CDR2 sequences are KGHSH and LQKENI. The CDR3 has 15 residues. Between the trimmed V and J ends, which lost 2 bases and 5 bases, there was a span of 12 bases. Sequencing used immunoSEQ multiplex PCR; TCRdb keeps in-frame clones, though not all of them. The data hold more than 2,000,000 clones, with just over 90% observed a single time. This TCR was sampled from a man aged 18 to 29 in good health. Specimen: naive CD4+ T cells sorted from blood. The subset here: CD45RA+ positively selected. The chain carries TRBV18 and TRBJ1-4, with TRBD1 as a possible D gene (5 bases). The CDR3 is CASSPVRQTNEKLFF. DNA of the CDR3: TGTGCCAGCTCACCAGTTCGACAGACAAATGAAAAACTGTTTTTT.